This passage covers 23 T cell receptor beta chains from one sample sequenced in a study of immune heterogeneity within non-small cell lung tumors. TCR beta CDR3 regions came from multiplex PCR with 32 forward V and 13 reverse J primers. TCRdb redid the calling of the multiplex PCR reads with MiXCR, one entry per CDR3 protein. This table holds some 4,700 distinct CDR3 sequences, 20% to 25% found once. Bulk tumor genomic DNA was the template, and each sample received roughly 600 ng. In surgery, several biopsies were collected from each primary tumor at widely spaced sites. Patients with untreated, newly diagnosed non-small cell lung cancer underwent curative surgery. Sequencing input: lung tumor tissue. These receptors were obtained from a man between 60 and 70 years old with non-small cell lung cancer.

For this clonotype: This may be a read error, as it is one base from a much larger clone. The CDR3 loop reads CASSFDRYGYTF. CDR3 nucleotides: TGTGCCAGCAGTTTTGACCGCTATGGCTACACCTTC. The chain combines TRBV12-3 or TRBV12-4 with TRBJ1-2; D is unresolved. The V and J ends lost 3 bases and 4 bases respectively, with 6 bases between them. This CDR3 comprises 12 residues.

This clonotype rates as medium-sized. The CDR3 spells CASSPTGRTEAFF. As DNA, the CDR3 is TGTGCCAGCAGTCCTACAGGGAGAACTGAAGCTTTCTTT. The chain joins TRBV2 to TRBJ1-1; D might be TRBD1 (6 bases). Trimming removed 5 bases from V and 5 bases from J, with 12 bases in between. This CDR3 comprises 13 residues. CDR1 and CDR2 from the germline V gene are SNHLY and FYNNEI.

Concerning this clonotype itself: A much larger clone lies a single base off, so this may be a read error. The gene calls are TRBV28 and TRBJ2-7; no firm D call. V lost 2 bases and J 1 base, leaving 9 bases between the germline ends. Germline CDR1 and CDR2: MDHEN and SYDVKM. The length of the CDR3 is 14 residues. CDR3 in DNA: TGTGCCAGCAGTTTACGGGCTGTATCCTACGAGCAGTACTTC. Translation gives CASSLRAVSYEQYF.

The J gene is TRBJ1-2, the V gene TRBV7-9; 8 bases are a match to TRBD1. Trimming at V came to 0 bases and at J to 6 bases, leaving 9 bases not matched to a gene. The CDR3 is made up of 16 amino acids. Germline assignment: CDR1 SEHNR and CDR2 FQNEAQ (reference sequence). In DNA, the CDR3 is TGTGCCAGCAGCTTAGCGTTAGGGACAGGACTTCATGGCTACACCTTC. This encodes CASSLALGTGLHGYTF.

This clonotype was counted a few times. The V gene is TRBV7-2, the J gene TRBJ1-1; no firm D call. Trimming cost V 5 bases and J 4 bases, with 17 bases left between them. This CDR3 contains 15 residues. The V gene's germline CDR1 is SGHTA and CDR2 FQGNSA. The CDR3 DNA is TGTGCCAGCAGCCCCGGACCCTCCCTGGGCACTGAAGCTTTCTTT. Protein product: CASSPGPSLGTEAFF.

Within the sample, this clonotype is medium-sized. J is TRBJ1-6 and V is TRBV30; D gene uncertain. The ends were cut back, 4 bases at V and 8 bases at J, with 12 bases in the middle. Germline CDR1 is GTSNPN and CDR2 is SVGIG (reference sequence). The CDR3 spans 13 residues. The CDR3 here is CAWTGDWDSPLHF. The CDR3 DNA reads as TGTGCCTGGACCGGAGACTGGGATTCACCCCTCCACTTT.

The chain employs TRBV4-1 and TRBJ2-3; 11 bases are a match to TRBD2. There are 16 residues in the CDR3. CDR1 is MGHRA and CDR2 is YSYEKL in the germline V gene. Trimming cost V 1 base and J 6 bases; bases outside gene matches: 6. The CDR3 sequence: CASSQGIAGGSDTQYF. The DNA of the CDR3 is TGCGCCAGCAGCCAAGGGATAGCGGGAGGGTCCGATACGCAGTATTTT.

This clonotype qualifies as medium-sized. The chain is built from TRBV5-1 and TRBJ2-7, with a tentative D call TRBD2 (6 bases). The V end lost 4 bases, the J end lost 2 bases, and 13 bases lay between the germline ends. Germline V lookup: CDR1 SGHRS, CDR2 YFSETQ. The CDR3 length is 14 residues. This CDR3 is CASSPAVAAYEQYF. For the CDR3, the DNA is TGCGCCAGCAGCCCTGCGGTAGCGGCCTACGAGCAGTACTTC.

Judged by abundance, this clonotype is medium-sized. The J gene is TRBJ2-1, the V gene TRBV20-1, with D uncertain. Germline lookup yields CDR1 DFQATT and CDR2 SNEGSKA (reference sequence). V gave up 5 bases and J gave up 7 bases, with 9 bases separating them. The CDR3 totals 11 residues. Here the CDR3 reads CSADVWNEQFF. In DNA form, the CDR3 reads TGCAGTGCTGACGTCTGGAATGAGCAGTTCTTC.

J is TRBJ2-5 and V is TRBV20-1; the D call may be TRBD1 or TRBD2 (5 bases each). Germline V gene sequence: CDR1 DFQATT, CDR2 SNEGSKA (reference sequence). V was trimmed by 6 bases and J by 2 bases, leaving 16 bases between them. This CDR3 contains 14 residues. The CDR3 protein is CSASPLGTQETQYF. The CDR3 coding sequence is TGCAGTGCCAGTCCCCTCGGGACGCAAGAGACCCAGTACTTC.

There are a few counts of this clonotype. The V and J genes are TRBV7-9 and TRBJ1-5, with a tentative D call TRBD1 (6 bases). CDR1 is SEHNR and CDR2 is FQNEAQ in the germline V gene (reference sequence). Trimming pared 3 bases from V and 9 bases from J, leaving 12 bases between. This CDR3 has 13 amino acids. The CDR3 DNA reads TGTGCCAGCAGCTTGGACAGTCTTTGGCCCCAGCATTTT. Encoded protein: CASSLDSLWPQHF.

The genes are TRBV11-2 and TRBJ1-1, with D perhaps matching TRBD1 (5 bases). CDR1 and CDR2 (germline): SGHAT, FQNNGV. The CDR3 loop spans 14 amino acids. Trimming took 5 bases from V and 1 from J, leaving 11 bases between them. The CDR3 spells CASSRGTANTEAFF. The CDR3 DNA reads TGTGCCAGCAGCCGAGGGACGGCGAACACTGAAGCTTTCTTT.

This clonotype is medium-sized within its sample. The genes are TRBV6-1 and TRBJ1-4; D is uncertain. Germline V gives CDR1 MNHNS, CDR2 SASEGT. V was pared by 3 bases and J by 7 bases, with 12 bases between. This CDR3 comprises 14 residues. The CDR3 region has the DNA TGTGCCAGCAGTGACCCGGTTCGTAGTGAAAAACTGTTTTTT. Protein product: CASSDPVRSEKLFF.

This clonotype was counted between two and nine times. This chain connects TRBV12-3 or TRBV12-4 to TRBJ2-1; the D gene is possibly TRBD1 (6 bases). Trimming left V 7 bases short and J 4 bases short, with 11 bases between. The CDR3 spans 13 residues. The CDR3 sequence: CASKQGTYNEQFF. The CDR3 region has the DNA TGTGCCAGCAAGCAGGGGACGTACAATGAGCAGTTCTTC.

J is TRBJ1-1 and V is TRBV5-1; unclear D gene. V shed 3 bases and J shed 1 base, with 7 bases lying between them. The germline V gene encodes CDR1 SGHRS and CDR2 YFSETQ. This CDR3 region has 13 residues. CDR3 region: CASSSPGNTEAFF. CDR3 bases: TGCGCCAGCAGCTCCCCCGGGAACACTGAAGCTTTCTTT.

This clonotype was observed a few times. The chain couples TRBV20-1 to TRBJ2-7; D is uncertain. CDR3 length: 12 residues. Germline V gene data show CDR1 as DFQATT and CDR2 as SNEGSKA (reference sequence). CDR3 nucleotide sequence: TGCAGCGGTGTCCGGGCCACCTACGAGCAGTACTTC. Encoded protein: CSGVRATYEQYF.

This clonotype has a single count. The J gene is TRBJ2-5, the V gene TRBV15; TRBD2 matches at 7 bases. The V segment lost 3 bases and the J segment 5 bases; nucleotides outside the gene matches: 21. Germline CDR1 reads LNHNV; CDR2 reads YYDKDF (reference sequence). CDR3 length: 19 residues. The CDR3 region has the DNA TGTGCCACCAGCAGTGTAGCCCAACGTCCTTCCTGGGAGGGGGAGACCCAGTACTTC. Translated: CATSSVAQRPSWEGETQYF.

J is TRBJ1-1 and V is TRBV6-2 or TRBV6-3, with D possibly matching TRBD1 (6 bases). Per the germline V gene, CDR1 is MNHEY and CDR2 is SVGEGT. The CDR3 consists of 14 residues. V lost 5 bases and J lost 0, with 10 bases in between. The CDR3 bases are TGTGCCAGCAGTCAAGGGGGTTTGAACACTGAAGCTTTCTTT. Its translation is CASSQGGLNTEAFF.

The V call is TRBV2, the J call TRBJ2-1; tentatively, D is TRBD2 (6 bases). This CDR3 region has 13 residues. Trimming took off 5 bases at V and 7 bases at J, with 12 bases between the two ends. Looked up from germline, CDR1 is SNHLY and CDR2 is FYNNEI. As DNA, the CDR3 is TGTGCCAGCAGTCCCCGGACTATAAATGAGCAGTTCTTC. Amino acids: CASSPRTINEQFF.

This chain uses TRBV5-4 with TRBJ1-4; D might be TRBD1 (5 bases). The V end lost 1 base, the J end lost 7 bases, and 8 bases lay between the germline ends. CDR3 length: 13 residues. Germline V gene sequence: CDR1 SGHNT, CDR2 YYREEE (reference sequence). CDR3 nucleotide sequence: TGTGCCAGCAGCTTGTCGGGGGGTGAAAAACTGTTTTTT. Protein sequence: CASSLSGGEKLFF.

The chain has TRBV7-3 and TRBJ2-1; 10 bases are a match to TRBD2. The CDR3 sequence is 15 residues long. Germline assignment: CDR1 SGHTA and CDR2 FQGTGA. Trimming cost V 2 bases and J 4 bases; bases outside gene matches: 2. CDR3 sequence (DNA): TGTGCCAGCAGCTTACTAGCGGGGGTATACAATGAGCAGTTCTTC. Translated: CASSLLAGVYNEQFF.

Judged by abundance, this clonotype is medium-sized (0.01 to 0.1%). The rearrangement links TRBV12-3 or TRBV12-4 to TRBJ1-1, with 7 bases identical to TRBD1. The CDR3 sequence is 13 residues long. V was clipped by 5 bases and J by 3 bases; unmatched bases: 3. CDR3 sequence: CASSAQGDTEAFF. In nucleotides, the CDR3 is TGTGCCAGCAGTGCGCAGGGGGACACTGAAGCTTTCTTT.

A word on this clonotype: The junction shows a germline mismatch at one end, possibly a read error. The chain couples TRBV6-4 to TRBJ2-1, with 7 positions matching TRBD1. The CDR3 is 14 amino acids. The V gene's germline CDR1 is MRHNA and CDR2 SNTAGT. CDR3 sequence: CASSAQGELDEQLF. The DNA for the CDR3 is TGTGCCAGCAGTGCCCAGGGGGAGTTGGATGAGCAGCTCTTC.